These 2 T cell receptor beta chains share one sample of origin, sequenced in a study of CD8 T cells in Susac syndrome. The RNA, about 0.45 to 1 ug, was put through reverse transcription using random hexamers. TCRdb ran MiXCR on the immunoSEQ multiplex PCR reads and lists one entry per CDR3 protein. The sample consists of tens of thousands of distinct CDR3 sequences, roughly 94% of them appearing once. The sequenced sample consisted of CD8+ T cells from PBMCs. These receptors were collected from a human donor in good health.

The V and J genes are TRBV2 and TRBJ1-5; no clear D gene. Germline V gene sequence: CDR1 SNHLY, CDR2 FYNNEI. The CDR3 loop spans 14 amino acids. Trimming pared 1 base from V and 1 base from J, leaving 5 bases between. DNA of the CDR3: TGTGCCAGCAGTGAAGTCCAGAGCAATCAGCCCCAGCATTTT. This translates into CASSEVQSNQPQHF.

The chain joins TRBV20-1 to TRBJ1-2; 7 positions match TRBD1. The CDR3 runs 15 residues. CDR1 and CDR2 from the germline V gene are DFQATT and SNEGSKA (reference sequence). Germline trimming cut 3 bases from V and 4 bases from J; bases unmatched to any gene: 11. The CDR3 DNA is TGCAGTGCTAGCGGTCTGGGGACAGAACTCTATGGCTACACCTTC. It specifies CSASGLGTELYGYTF.